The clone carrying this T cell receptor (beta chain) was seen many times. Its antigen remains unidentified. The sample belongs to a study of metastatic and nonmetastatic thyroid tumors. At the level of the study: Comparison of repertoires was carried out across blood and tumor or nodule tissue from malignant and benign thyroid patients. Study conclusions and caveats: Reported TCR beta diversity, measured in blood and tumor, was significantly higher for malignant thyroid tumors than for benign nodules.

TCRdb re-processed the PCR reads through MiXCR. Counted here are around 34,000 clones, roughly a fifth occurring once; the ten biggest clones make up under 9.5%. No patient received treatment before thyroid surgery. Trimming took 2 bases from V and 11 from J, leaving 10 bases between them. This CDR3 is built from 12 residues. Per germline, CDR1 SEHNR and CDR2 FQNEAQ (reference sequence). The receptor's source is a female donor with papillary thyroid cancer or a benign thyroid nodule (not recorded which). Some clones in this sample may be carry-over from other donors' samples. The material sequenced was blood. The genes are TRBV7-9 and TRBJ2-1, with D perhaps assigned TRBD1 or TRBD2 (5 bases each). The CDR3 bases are TGTGCCAGCAGCTTATCCGGGACCCAGCAGTTCTTC. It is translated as CASSLSGTQQFF.